This T cell receptor (beta chain) was documented in a study of blood T cells in healthy people across ages. There are a few counts of this clonotype. Primers used in a second PCR of about 7 to 12 cycles were a sample-barcoded 5' primer and a J-beta primer mix. TCRdb reprocessed the 5' RACE reads with MiXCR, giving one entry per CDR3 protein. The data show around 800,000 distinct CDR3 sequences, with about 45% seen just once and 15% to 20% held by the top ten. CDR3 length: 15 residues. Unmatched junction bases numbered 6, after V lost 4 bases and J lost 5 bases. In germline, CDR1 is SGHRS, CDR2 YFSETQ.

The TCR originated in a man of 80 years or more in good health. V is TRBV5-1 and J is TRBJ2-5; TRBD1 agrees at 12 bases. The sample taken for sequencing was blood. The DNA for the CDR3 is TGCGCCAGCAGCGGGGGGACAGGGGGCCAGGAGACCCAGTACTTC. Translation: CASSGGTGGQETQYF. Full variable domain (rest looked up from reference TRBV5-1 and TRBJ2-5): KAGVTQTPRYLIKTRGQQVTLSCSPISGHRSVSWYQQTPGQGLQFLFEYFSETQRNKGNFPGRFSGRQFSNSRSEMNVSTLELGDSALYLCASSGGTGGQETQYFGPGTRLLVL.